What follows are 27 T cell receptor beta chains derived from one specimen sequenced in a study of STAT5B mutations in CD4+ large granular lymphocyte leukemia. Sequencing was performed with immunoSEQ multiplex PCR; in TCRdb, only in-frame clones are kept and a portion is missing. The sample shows 25,000 to 30,000 clones, approximately 80% of them seen only once. Sequenced input: CD4+ T cells from blood buffy coats. The receptors derive from a human donor in good health.

The CDR3 reads CASRIGGGYTEAFF. The CDR3 DNA follows: TGTGCCAGCAGGATAGGGGGGGGGTACACTGAAGCTTTCTTT. The V and J genes are TRBV28 and TRBJ1-1; D is perhaps TRBD1 (6 bases). Germline V gene sequence: CDR1 MDHEN, CDR2 SYDVKM. This CDR3 has 14 amino acids. The V gene lost 6 bases and the J gene lost 3 bases, with 14 bases spanning the gap.

V is TRBV27 and J is TRBJ2-3; a possible D gene is TRBD1 (6 bases). The CDR3 contains 12 residues. V was cut by 3 bases and J by 14 bases, with 15 bases left in between. CDR1 is MNHEY, CDR2 SMNVEV, per germline (reference sequence). This CDR3 reads CASSFLQGPRYF. The CDR3 bases are TGTGCCAGCAGTTTCCTACAGGGCCCCAGGTATTTT.

This chain links TRBV19 with TRBJ2-5; possible D gene TRBD2, 7 bases. Germline CDR1 reads LNHDA; CDR2 reads SQIVND (reference sequence). The germline V and J ends were trimmed by 6 bases and 5 bases, with 19 bases remaining between them. The CDR3 loop spans 15 amino acids. The CDR3 DNA is TGTGCCAGTAGCTCGGGGGCGAGCGGGAAGGAGACCCAGTACTTC. Its translation: CASSSGASGKETQYF. Full variable domain (remainder filled in from reference TRBV19 and TRBJ2-5): DGGITQSPKYLFRKEGQNVTLSCEQNLNHDAMYWYRQDPGQGLRLIYYSQIVNDFQKGDIAEGYSVSREKKESFPLTVTSAQKNPTAFYLCASSSGASGKETQYFGPGTRLLVL.

This clone was found once. V and J are TRBV5-4 and TRBJ1-2; 8 nucleotides agree with TRBD1. In germline, CDR1 is SGHNT, CDR2 YYREEE (reference sequence). The CDR3 is 14 amino acids. Germline trimming cut 4 bases from V and 8 bases from J; bases unmatched to any gene: 10. The chain's CDR3 is CASSPTGGGKGYTF. The CDR3 DNA reads TGTGCCAGCAGCCCTACAGGGGGGGGTAAGGGCTACACCTTC.

This clone was found once. The rearrangement uses TRBV4-3 and TRBJ1-2; 8 positions match TRBD1. Losses at the gene ends were 0 bases for V and 8 bases for J; bases not matched to a gene: 14. The CDR3 length is 17 residues. Germline CDR1 LGHNA, CDR2 YSLEER. The CDR3 bases are TGCGCCAGCAGCCAAGAACGAGGGGCAGGGGGCGGGCAGGGCTACACCTTC. Its translation: CASSQERGAGGGQGYTF.

This clone was seen a single time. The gene calls are TRBV14 and TRBJ2-2, with TRBD1 matching over 10 bases. Germline CDR1 and CDR2: SGHDN and FVKESK. Unmatched junction bases numbered 5, after V lost 4 bases and J lost 0 bases. The CDR3 spans 17 residues. The CDR3 reads CASSRTGGPPNTGELFF. The CDR3 DNA sequence: TGTGCCAGCAGCCGGACAGGGGGTCCACCGAACACCGGGGAGCTGTTTTTT.

V usage is TRBV5-4 and J usage is TRBJ1-1, with 10 nucleotides matching TRBD1. This CDR3 contains 15 residues. Trimming cost V 4 bases and J 4 bases; bases outside gene matches: 7. In germline, CDR1 is SGHNT, CDR2 YYREEE (reference sequence). The CDR3 region is CASSLSRTGGTEAFF. The DNA for the CDR3 is TGTGCCAGCAGCCTCTCGCGGACAGGGGGCACTGAAGCTTTCTTT.

The chain carries TRBV5-5 and TRBJ1-5; D call uncertain. Germline V gene sequence: CDR1 SGHKS, CDR2 YYEKEE (reference sequence). The V end lost 4 bases, the J end lost 3 bases, and 11 bases lay between the germline ends. The CDR3 has 14 residues. The CDR3 reads CASSPGNLNQPQHF. In DNA form, the CDR3 reads TGTGCCAGCAGCCCCGGGAACCTCAATCAGCCCCAGCATTTT. The full variable domain, completed using reference TRBV5-5 and TRBJ1-5, is DAGVTQSPTHLIKTRGQQVTLRCSPISGHKSVSWYQQVLGQGPQFIFQYYEKEERGRGNFPDRFSARQFPNYSSELNVNALLLGDSALYLCASSPGNLNQPQHFGDGTRLSIL.

This clone came up once. The chain recombines TRBV6-1 with TRBJ1-1, with no clear D. The CDR3 loop spans 12 amino acids. From germline, CDR1 is MNHNS and CDR2 SASEGT. V lost 5 bases and J lost 4, with 8 bases in between. The DNA for the CDR3 is TGTGCCAGCAGTAGAGAGGGCACTGAAGCTTTCTTT. It translates to CASSREGTEAFF.

The genes are TRBV11-2 and TRBJ1-1; 12 positions agree with TRBD1. Germline V gene data show CDR1 as SGHAT and CDR2 as FQNNGV. This CDR3 is 18 amino acids long. V was clipped by 7 bases and J by 1 base; unmatched bases: 13. The CDR3, as DNA: TGTGCCAGCAACCCTCGGGGGGACAGGGGGCTAGGGAACACTGAAGCTTTCTTT. It yields the protein CASNPRGDRGLGNTEAFF.

The chain recombines TRBV27 with TRBJ1-2; D remains ambiguous. CDR1 and CDR2 (germline): MNHEY, SMNVEV (reference sequence). The CDR3 sequence is 15 residues long. V dropped 7 bases and J dropped 5 bases, with 20 bases sitting between them. The DNA of the CDR3 is TGTGCCAGCATTCCACGGGCCGCCGCGGGGTATGGCTACACCTTC. It translates to CASIPRAAAGYGYTF.

This chain connects TRBV10-3 to TRBJ2-7; maybe TRBD1 (5 bases). Germline V gives CDR1 ENHRY, CDR2 SYGVKD. Trimming stripped 4 bases from V and 2 bases from J, with 9 bases between. This CDR3 is built from 13 residues. Here the CDR3 DNA reads TGTGCCATCAGTGGGGGCAGTCCCTACGAGCAGTACTTC. It yields the protein CAISGGSPYEQYF.

The CDR3 DNA is TGTGCCAGCAGCCAAGATAGTAGCGGGGGCCGGGAGACCCAGTACTTC. Residues: CASSQDSSGGRETQYF. The chain carries TRBV4-2 and TRBJ2-5; 9 nucleotides line up with TRBD2. Losses at the gene ends were 0 bases for V and 5 bases for J; bases not matched to a gene: 7. The length of the CDR3 is 16 residues. Germline loops: CDR1 LGHNA, CDR2 YNFKEQ.

This chain connects TRBV28 to TRBJ2-2; D gene ambiguous. The germline gives CDR1 MDHEN, CDR2 SYDVKM. Trimming pared 2 bases from V and 1 base from J, leaving 8 bases between. The length of the CDR3 is 15 residues. The CDR3 DNA follows: TGTGCCAGCAGTTTACTGGATCTGAACACCGGGGAGCTGTTTTTT. Translating it yields CASSLLDLNTGELFF.

The genes are TRBV5-6 and TRBJ2-1; no definite D call. In germline, CDR1 is SGHDT, CDR2 YYEEEE. The CDR3 consists of 15 residues. V lost 0 bases, J lost 2 bases, and 9 bases lay in between. The CDR3 loop is CASSLVGLTYNEQFF. CDR3 nucleotides: TGTGCCAGCAGCTTGGTTGGGCTCACCTACAATGAGCAGTTCTTC.

This sequence joins TRBV14 and TRBJ2-7; 8 bases are a match to TRBD2. The CDR3 is made up of 15 amino acids. Per germline, CDR1 SGHDN and CDR2 FVKESK. J gave up 2 bases and V 0 bases, and 3 bases lay outside the gene matches. The CDR3 protein is CASSQDSGGAYEQYV. In DNA, the CDR3 is TGTGCCAGCAGCCAAGATTCGGGGGGGGCCTACGAGCAGTACGTC.

There are a few counts of this clone. This chain uses TRBV28 with TRBJ1-5; D not certain. V lost 10 bases and J 1 base, leaving 8 bases between the germline ends. Looked up from germline, CDR1 is MDHEN and CDR2 is SYDVKM. The CDR3 spans 12 residues. CDR3 sequence reads: CATTRSNQPQHF. In nucleotides, the CDR3 is TGTGCCACCACTAGGAGCAATCAGCCCCAGCATTTT.

The chain is built from TRBV5-8 and TRBJ2-1, with D possibly called TRBD1 or TRBD2 (6 bases each). V lost 6 bases to trimming and J lost 5 bases, with 18 bases between them. This CDR3 is built from 15 residues. Germline V lookup: CDR1 SGHTS, CDR2 YDEGEE. CDR3 DNA sequence: TGTGCCAGCAAGTTGGAGGGGGAAAGCAACAATGAGCAGTTCTTC. Protein sequence: CASKLEGESNNEQFF.

The rearrangement uses TRBV2 and TRBJ2-4, with D unresolved. V dropped 7 bases and J dropped 0 bases, with 10 bases sitting between them. CDR3 length: 14 amino acids. CDR1 is SNHLY and CDR2 is FYNNEI in the germline V gene. CDR3 bases: TGTGCCAGCATCCTTGACATAGCCAAAAACATTCAGTACTTC. Residues: CASILDIAKNIQYF.

The genes are TRBV27 and TRBJ2-1; unclear D gene. V was pared by 4 bases and J by 5 bases, with 18 bases between. This CDR3 contains 16 residues. From germline, CDR1 is MNHEY and CDR2 SMNVEV (reference sequence). The CDR3 region is CASSSTIQPPDNEQFF. The CDR3 DNA sequence: TGTGCCAGCAGTTCCACAATCCAACCTCCTGACAATGAGCAGTTCTTC.

This clone was detected once. The chain employs TRBV15 and TRBJ2-5, with a tentative D call TRBD1 (6 bases). The CDR3 runs 17 residues. CDR1 is LNHNV and CDR2 is YYDKDF in the germline V gene (reference sequence). The V gene lost 3 bases and the J gene lost 1 base, with 18 bases spanning the gap. The CDR3 protein is CATSRFGQSGGQETQYF. The CDR3 nucleotides read TGTGCCACCAGCAGGTTTGGACAGTCTGGGGGCCAAGAGACCCAGTACTTC.

This rearrangement joins TRBV10-3 to TRBJ2-7, with a possible D match to TRBD1 (5 bases). The CDR3 sequence is 14 residues long. V shed 3 bases and J shed 4 bases, with 13 bases lying between them. Germline CDR1 reads ENHRY; CDR2 reads SYGVKD. The CDR3 DNA follows: TGTGCCATCAGTGAAGGTGGGGCTCCATACGAGCAGTACTTC. Encoded protein: CAISEGGAPYEQYF.

Here the CDR3 reads CASSYPLTGYGYTF. DNA of the CDR3: TGCGCCAGCAGCTACCCATTGACAGGTTATGGCTACACCTTC. This chain connects TRBV5-1 to TRBJ1-2; possibly TRBD1 for D (6 bases). The V end lost 3 bases, the J end lost 5 bases, and 14 bases lay between the germline ends. The germline V gene encodes CDR1 SGHRS and CDR2 YFSETQ. CDR3 length equals 14 residues.

As DNA, the CDR3 is TGCGCCGGCAAGGAGCGGACTACGAGCGTCGGGGAGCTGTTTTTT. It yields the protein CAGKERTTSVGELFF. The V call is TRBV4-1, the J call TRBJ2-2, with a weak D call TRBD2 (6 bases). Germline-derived CDR1 and CDR2 are MGHRA and YSYEKL. The CDR3 runs to 15 residues. The V and J ends lost 11 bases and 7 bases respectively, with 23 bases between them.

This sequence joins TRBV6-1 and TRBJ2-3; D is uncertain. The CDR3 length is 13 residues. With 2 bases removed from V and 6 bases from J, the gap between germline ends came to 9 bases. Germline CDR1 is MNHNS and CDR2 is SASEGT. CDR3 DNA: TGTGCCAGCAGTGAATCAGTCCCCGATACGCAGTATTTT. As protein: CASSESVPDTQYF.

The chain employs TRBV7-2 and TRBJ1-2, with D possibly being TRBD1 (6 bases). The V and J ends lost 1 base and 4 bases respectively, with 10 bases between them. CDR1 and CDR2 from the germline V gene are SGHTA and FQGNSA. The CDR3 is made up of 14 amino acids. The CDR3 nucleotides read TGTGCCAGCAGCTTAGACACAGGGACCTATGGCTACACCTTC. Protein: CASSLDTGTYGYTF.

The rearrangement links TRBV19 to TRBJ2-7, with D possibly being TRBD2 (5 bases). The CDR3 spans 16 residues. Germline CDR1 is LNHDA and CDR2 is SQIVND (reference sequence). Trimming took off 4 bases at V and 4 bases at J, with 20 bases between the two ends. The CDR3 loop is CASSTRMIGKRYEQYF. As DNA, the CDR3 is TGTGCCAGTAGTACCAGAATGATAGGGAAGCGGTACGAGCAGTACTTC.